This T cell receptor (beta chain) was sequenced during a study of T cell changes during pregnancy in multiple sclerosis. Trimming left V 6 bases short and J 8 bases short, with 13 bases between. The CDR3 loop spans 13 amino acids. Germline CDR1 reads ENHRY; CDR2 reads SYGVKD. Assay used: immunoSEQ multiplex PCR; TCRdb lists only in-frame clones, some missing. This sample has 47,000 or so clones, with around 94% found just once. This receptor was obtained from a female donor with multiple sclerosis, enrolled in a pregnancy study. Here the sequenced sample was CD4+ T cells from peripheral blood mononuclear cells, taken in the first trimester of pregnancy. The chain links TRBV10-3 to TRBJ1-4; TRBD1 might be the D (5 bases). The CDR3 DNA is TGTGCCATCAGCGGGACTCTTGGGGAAAAACTGTTTTTT. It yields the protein CAISGTLGEKLFF.